This T cell receptor (beta chain) comes out of a study of T cell responses to AZD1222 COVID-19 vaccine. Whole-study findings and limits: Two AZD1222 administrations were followed by greater Spike-specific TCR breadth and depth. Per reports, nearly half of all spike-specific TCRs target regions that are unmutated in variants.

Assay used: immunoSEQ multiplex PCR; TCRdb lists only in-frame clones, some missing. The data contain fewer than 110,000 clones, around nine tenths of them singletons. Pooling of second doses given at about 4 or about 12 weeks was done. This clone occurred once. Its cognate antigen is unknown. The CDR3 length is 12 residues. Trimming shortened V by 1 base and J by 6 bases, and 7 bases separated the two germline ends. In germline, CDR1 is SGHAT, CDR2 FQNNGV. Sequenced here: peripheral blood, sampled 28 days after the second AZD1222 dose. This chain connects TRBV11-2 to TRBJ2-7; D gene ambiguous. The sequence came from an adult who received the AZD1222 COVID-19 vaccine. The CDR3 nucleotides read TGTGCCAGCAGCTTAGCGGCGTCCGAGCAGTACTTC. This sequence encodes CASSLAASEQYF.